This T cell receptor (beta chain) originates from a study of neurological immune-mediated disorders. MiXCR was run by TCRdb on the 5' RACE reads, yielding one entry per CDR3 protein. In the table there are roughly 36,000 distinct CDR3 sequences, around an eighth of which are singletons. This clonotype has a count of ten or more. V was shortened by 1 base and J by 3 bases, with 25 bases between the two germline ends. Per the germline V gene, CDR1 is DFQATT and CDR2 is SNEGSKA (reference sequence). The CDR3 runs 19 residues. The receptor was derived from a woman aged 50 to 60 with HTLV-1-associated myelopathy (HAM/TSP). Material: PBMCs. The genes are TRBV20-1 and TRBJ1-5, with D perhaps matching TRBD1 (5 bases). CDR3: CSARGLGDAGSGLNQPQHF. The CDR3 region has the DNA TGCAGTGCTAGAGGGTTAGGGGATGCTGGGTCTGGGCTCAATCAGCCCCAGCATTTT.